Shown below are 11 T cell receptor beta chains from a single sample sequenced in a study of Tregs in tolerant kidney transplant recipients. The data were produced by immunoSEQ multiplex PCR, yet TCRdb's version contains in-frame clones alone and is incomplete. The sample has about 110,000 clones; almost 90% are singletons. The sequences come from CD4+ T cells from blood, collected before the transplant. These receptors came from a human donor who received a combined kidney and bone marrow transplant.

Here the CDR3 reads CASSMQGRGHQPQHF. CDR3 in DNA: TGTGCCAGTAGTATGCAGGGCCGCGGTCATCAGCCCCAGCATTTT. The rearrangement joins TRBV19 to TRBJ1-5, with D tentatively TRBD1 (5 bases). From germline, CDR1 is LNHDA and CDR2 SQIVND (reference sequence). V was pared by 3 bases and J by 5 bases, with 14 bases between. This CDR3 is built from 15 residues. Together with reference TRBV19 and TRBJ1-5, the CDR3 gives the full variable domain: DGGITQSPKYLFRKEGQNVTLSCEQNLNHDAMYWYRQDPGQGLRLIYYSQIVNDFQKGDIAEGYSVSREKKESFPLTVTSAQKNPTAFYLCASSMQGRGHQPQHFGDGTRLSIL.

The chain joins TRBV27 to TRBJ2-2, with D perhaps TRBD2 (7 bases). V lost 4 bases, J lost 3 bases, and 18 bases lay in between. The germline CDR1 and CDR2 sequences are MNHEY and SMNVEV (reference sequence). The CDR3 has 17 amino acids. The CDR3 DNA follows: TGTGCCAGCAGTTCTTGGGGGGCGGGGGCGCACACCGGGGAGCTGTTTTTT. It codes for CASSSWGAGAHTGELFF.

This chain joins TRBV7-2 and TRBJ1-2; D unclear. V lost 5 bases, J lost 3 bases, and 13 bases lay in between. Germline V gene lookup returns CDR1 SGHTA and CDR2 FQGNSA. The CDR3 loop spans 14 amino acids. CDR3 loop: CASSLMRSDYGYTF. The DNA of the CDR3 is TGTGCCAGCAGCCTCATGCGGTCCGACTATGGCTACACCTTC.

The rearrangement uses TRBV28 and TRBJ2-3; TRBD1 aligns across 8 bases. The CDR3 is 15 amino acids. CDR1 is MDHEN and CDR2 is SYDVKM in the germline V gene. The V and J ends lost 7 bases and 2 bases, in that order; junction bases with no gene match: 8. CDR3 sequence: CASTPGGASTDTQYF. CDR3 bases: TGTGCCAGCACCCCAGGGGGCGCTTCCACAGATACGCAGTATTTT.

The chain has TRBV27 and TRBJ1-6, with D uncertain. V was trimmed by 7 bases and J by 3 bases, leaving 10 bases between them. The CDR3 is made up of 14 amino acids. CDR1 and CDR2 from the germline V gene are MNHEY and SMNVEV (reference sequence). CDR3 in amino acids: CASTERDYNSPLHF. The CDR3 DNA sequence: TGTGCCAGCACGGAACGGGACTATAATTCACCCCTCCACTTT.

V is TRBV19 and J is TRBJ2-3; 10 positions agree with TRBD1. Germline V gene sequence: CDR1 LNHDA, CDR2 SQIVND (reference sequence). V trimming: 3 bases; J trimming: 3 bases; junction bases outside the gene matches: 12. CDR3 length equals 18 residues. CDR3 residues: CASSIDTTGQGITDTQYF. As DNA, the CDR3 is TGTGCCAGTAGTATCGATACCACGGGACAGGGGATAACAGATACGCAGTATTTT.

The chain joins TRBV2 to TRBJ2-2, with 11 bases identical to TRBD1. Germline V gene sequence: CDR1 SNHLY, CDR2 FYNNEI. This CDR3 contains 14 residues. V was pared by 4 bases and J by 9 bases, with 4 bases of the junction left unmatched. The CDR3 loop is CASSVGQGAWELFF. The CDR3 region has the DNA TGTGCCAGCAGTGTAGGACAGGGGGCATGGGAGCTGTTTTTT.

This clone was recorded a few times. The V and J genes are TRBV28 and TRBJ2-3; weak D call: TRBD2 (7 bases). CDR1 and CDR2 (germline): MDHEN, SYDVKM. This CDR3 is built from 15 residues. V was shortened by 10 bases and J by 2 bases, with 19 bases between the two germline ends. CDR3 protein: CATPRGLLFTDTQYF. For the CDR3, the DNA is TGTGCCACCCCGCGGGGGCTCTTGTTCACAGATACGCAGTATTTT.

This clone is a singleton in its sample. The CDR3, as DNA: TGCGCCAGCAGCCTAATGGGGGCTAGCGGGGGGACAGATACGCAGTATTTT. Amino acid sequence: CASSLMGASGGTDTQYF. The rearrangement uses TRBV5-1 and TRBJ2-3; 11 bases agree with TRBD2. CDR3 length equals 17 residues. Germline lookup yields CDR1 SGHRS and CDR2 YFSETQ. Trimming cost V 4 bases and J 3 bases; bases outside gene matches: 10.

Here the CDR3 DNA reads TGTGCCAGTAGTTCAGGTAATCAGCCCCAGCATTTT. Translating it yields CASSSGNQPQHF. The rearrangement links TRBV19 to TRBJ1-5; D not certain. From germline, CDR1 is LNHDA and CDR2 SQIVND (reference sequence). V was cut by 5 bases and J by 4 bases, with 6 bases left in between. The CDR3 sequence is 12 residues long.

CDR3 sequence: CSTRTANTEAFF. The CDR3 nucleotides read TGCAGTACCAGAACAGCGAACACTGAAGCTTTCTTT. The gene calls are TRBV29-1 and TRBJ1-1; no definite D call. Germline lookup yields CDR1 SQVTM and CDR2 ANQGSEA. CDR3 length: 12 residues.